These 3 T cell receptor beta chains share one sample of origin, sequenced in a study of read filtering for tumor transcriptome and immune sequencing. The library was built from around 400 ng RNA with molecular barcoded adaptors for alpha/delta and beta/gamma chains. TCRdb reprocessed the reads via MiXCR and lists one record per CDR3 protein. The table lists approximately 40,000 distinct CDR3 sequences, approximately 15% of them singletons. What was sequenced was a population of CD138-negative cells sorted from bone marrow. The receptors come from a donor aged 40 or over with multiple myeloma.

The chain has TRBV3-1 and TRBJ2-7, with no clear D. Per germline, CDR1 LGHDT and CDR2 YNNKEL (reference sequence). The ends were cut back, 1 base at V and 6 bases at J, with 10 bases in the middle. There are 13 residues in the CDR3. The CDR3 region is CASSQVPQSEQYF. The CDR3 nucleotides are TGTGCCAGCAGCCAAGTGCCCCAAAGCGAGCAGTACTTC.

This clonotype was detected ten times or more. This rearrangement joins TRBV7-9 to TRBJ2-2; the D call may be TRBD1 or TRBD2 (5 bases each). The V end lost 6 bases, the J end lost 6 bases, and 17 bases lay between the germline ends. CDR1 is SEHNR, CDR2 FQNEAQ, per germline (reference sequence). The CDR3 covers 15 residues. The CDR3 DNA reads TGTGCCAGCAGTTCCCGGGACCCTCGCGCCGGGGAGCTGTTTTTT. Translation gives CASSSRDPRAGELFF. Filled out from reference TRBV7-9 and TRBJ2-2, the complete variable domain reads DTGVSQNPRHKITKRGQNVTFRCDPISEHNRLYWYRQTLGQGPEFLTYFQNEAQLEKSRLLSDRFSAERPKGSFSTLEIQRTEQGDSAMYLCASSSRDPRAGELFFGEGSRLTVL.

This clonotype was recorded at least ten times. This chain's CDR3 is CASSTDRDNEQFF. The CDR3 DNA sequence: TGTGCCAGCAGCACCGACAGGGACAATGAGCAGTTCTTC. The gene calls are TRBV7-2 and TRBJ2-1; TRBD1 matches at 7 bases. From germline, CDR1 is SGHTA and CDR2 FQGNSA. This CDR3 comprises 13 residues. V lost 5 bases to trimming and J lost 5 bases; unmatched junction nucleotides: 3.